The 24 T cell receptor beta chains in this list originate from one sample, sequenced in a study of read filtering for tumor transcriptome and immune sequencing. Molecular barcoded adaptors covering alpha/delta and beta/gamma chains were used on roughly 400 ng RNA. In TCRdb, the reads were re-called with MiXCR into one record per CDR3 protein. The profile covers 57,000 or so distinct CDR3 sequences, with roughly 19% appearing a single time and around an eighth taken by the ten largest. The sample taken for sequencing was a population of CD138-negative cells sorted from bone marrow. The receptors were sampled from a donor at least 40 years old with multiple myeloma.

This clonotype was seen at least ten times. The chain is built from TRBV24-1 and TRBJ2-5; perhaps D is TRBD1 or TRBD2 (5 bases each). The V end was cut by 3 bases, the J end by 5 bases, with 18 bases between. The CDR3 spans 16 residues. The germline CDR1 and CDR2 sequences are KGHDR and SFDVKD. The CDR3 bases are TGTGCCACCAGTGATCGATCGGGGCCGGTTCGGGAGACCCAGTACTTC. Its protein is CATSDRSGPVRETQYF.

This clonotype showed up many times. A single base separates this from a much larger clone, so it may be a read error. The rearrangement uses TRBV20-1 and TRBJ2-1; TRBD1 matches at 8 bases. The CDR3 extends over 16 amino acids. The V gene end was trimmed by 0 bases and the J gene end by 8 bases; junction bases not matched to a gene: 12. The germline V gene encodes CDR1 DFQATT and CDR2 SNEGSKA (reference sequence). The CDR3 loop reads CSARDLGQGLGDEQFF. CDR3 DNA: TGCAGTGCTAGAGATCTCGGACAGGGTTTGGGTGATGAGCAGTTCTTC.

A remark on this clonotype: A read error may explain this, as a much larger clone is one base away. The rearrangement joins TRBV12-3 or TRBV12-4 to TRBJ1-4; tentative D call: TRBD1 (5 bases). CDR3 size: 12 residues. The CDR3 sequence: CASSRGDEKPFF. CDR3 bases: TGTGCCAGCAGTCGGGGGGATGAAAAACCGTTTTTT.

The V call is TRBV10-2, the J call TRBJ1-3; a weak D match, TRBD1 (5 bases). There are 13 residues in the CDR3. The V end lost 6 bases, the J end lost 3 bases, and 9 bases lay between the germline ends. The germline gives CDR1 WSHSY, CDR2 SAAADI. CDR3 sequence (DNA): TGCGCCAGCAGGGGGACGGTTGGAAACACCATATATTTT. Amino acid sequence: CASRGTVGNTIYF.

The genes are TRBV24-1 and TRBJ2-3; 7 bases fit TRBD2. Per the germline V gene, CDR1 is KGHDR and CDR2 is SFDVKD. V was pared by 7 bases and J by 0 bases, with 3 bases of the junction left unmatched. This CDR3 contains 14 residues. The CDR3 nucleotides read TGTGCCACCAGAGATAGCGGGAGCACAGATACGCAGTATTTT. Its translation: CATRDSGSTDTQYF.

The rearrangement uses TRBV7-7 and TRBJ2-1; D may be TRBD1 or TRBD2 (5 bases each). The CDR3 spans 14 residues. The germline V gene has CDR1 SSHAT and CDR2 FNYEAQ (reference sequence). The CDR3 bases are TGTGCTTGCAGCTCTTCCGGGACGAACAATGAGCAGTTCTTC. Protein: CACSSSGTNNEQFF.

Regarding this clonotype: One end of the junction fails to match germline, which may point to a read error. The chain has TRBV7-9 and TRBJ2-1; TRBD2 matches 13 bases. The germline gives CDR1 SEHNR, CDR2 FQNEAQ (reference sequence). The CDR3 extends over 16 amino acids. Here the CDR3 reads CAISRSGLAGLDEQFF. In DNA form, the CDR3 reads TGTGCCATCAGCCGATCGGGACTAGCGGGGTTGGATGAGCAGTTCTTC. The full variable domain, completed using reference TRBV7-9 and TRBJ2-1, is DTGVSQNPRHKITKRGQNVTFRCDPISEHNRLYWYRQTLGQGPEFLTYFQNEAQLEKSRLLSDRFSAERPKGSFSTLEIQRTEQGDSAMYLCAISRSGLAGLDEQFFGPGTRLTVL.

The rearrangement links TRBV20-1 to TRBJ1-3; D gene uncertain. The CDR3 runs 14 residues. V lost 0 bases to trimming and J lost 0 bases, with 6 bases between them. CDR1 is DFQATT and CDR2 is SNEGSKA in the germline V gene (reference sequence). CDR3 region: CSARDPLSGNTIYF. The CDR3 coding sequence is TGCAGTGCTAGAGACCCCCTCTCTGGAAACACCATATATTTT.

This clonotype was seen many times. The chain links TRBV28 to TRBJ2-7; D may be TRBD2 (5 bases). With 5 bases removed from V and 0 bases from J, the gap between germline ends came to 11 bases. The CDR3 is 14 amino acids. Germline loops: CDR1 MDHEN, CDR2 SYDVKM. CDR3: CASSLGVLSYEQYF. For the CDR3, the DNA is TGTGCCAGCAGTCTCGGGGTCCTCTCCTACGAGCAGTACTTC.

About this clonotype itself: Lacking the conserved final phenylalanine or tryptophan, this CDR3 likely reflects a read error. The chain has TRBV6-2 or TRBV6-3 and TRBJ2-5; 7 bases are shared with TRBD2. The length of the CDR3 is 16 residues. Germline lookup yields CDR1 MNHEY and CDR2 SVGEGT. J was trimmed by 4 bases and V by 2 bases; bases with no gene match: 10. In DNA form, the CDR3 reads TGTGCCAGCAGTTACGGTCGACTAGCTGGTGGAGAGACCCAGTACCTC. Translating it yields CASSYGRLAGGETQYL.

This clonotype was found many times. This chain uses TRBV29-1 with TRBJ2-7, with 12 bases that match TRBD2. The CDR3 has 14 amino acids. The ends lost 5 bases at V and 5 bases at J; junction bases unmatched: 7. From germline, CDR1 is SQVTM and CDR2 ANQGSEA. CDR3 amino acids: CSVPTSGSGNEQYF. The CDR3 bases are TGCAGCGTTCCGACTAGCGGGAGCGGTAACGAGCAGTACTTC.

This clonotype was observed at least ten times. The DNA for the CDR3 is TGTGCCAGCAGCAACATAGCGGGAGGCGACTCCTACAATGAGCAGTTCTTC. Translated: CASSNIAGGDSYNEQFF. V and J are TRBV28 and TRBJ2-1; TRBD2 matches at 10 bases. Trimming removed 6 bases from V and 0 bases from J; junction bases left unmatched: 8. There are 17 residues in the CDR3. Germline V CDR1 and CDR2: MDHEN, SYDVKM.

This clonotype was seen ten or more times. The rearrangement links TRBV7-6 to TRBJ1-1, with D hard to call. Trimming cost V 1 base and J 0 bases, with 3 bases left between them. Germline CDR1 SGHVS, CDR2 FNYEAQ. This CDR3 region has 13 residues. The CDR3, as DNA: TGTGCCAGCAGCTTAGACTTGAACACTGAAGCTTTCTTT. Protein product: CASSLDLNTEAFF.

This clonotype was seen repeatedly, ten times or more. V and J are TRBV20-1 and TRBJ1-1; perhaps TRBD1 as D (6 bases). CDR1 and CDR2 from the germline V gene are DFQATT and SNEGSKA (reference sequence). V gave up 3 bases and J gave up 2 bases, with 10 bases separating them. This CDR3 has 13 residues. In nucleotides, the CDR3 is TGCAGTGCTAGCACGACAGGAAACACTGAAGCTTTCTTT. Encoded protein: CSASTTGNTEAFF.

This clonotype was seen at least ten times. One end of the junction varies from germline; a read error may be responsible. The chain uses TRBV7-3 and TRBJ2-1; 11 nucleotides line up with TRBD2. Germline V gives CDR1 SGHTA, CDR2 FQGTGA. The CDR3 spans 15 residues. The CDR3 loop is CASSYSGREYNEQLF. In DNA form, the CDR3 reads TGTGCCAGCAGCTATAGCGGGAGGGAGTACAATGAGCAGCTCTTC.

Concerning this clonotype itself: A far larger clone is off by one base, so a read error is likely. The V gene is TRBV4-2, the J gene TRBJ2-1; 8 bases map to TRBD1. Germline CDR1 is LGHNA and CDR2 is YNFKEQ. The CDR3 sequence is 15 residues long. CDR3 amino acids: CASSLRQGRADEQFF. The CDR3 nucleotides read TGCGCCAGCAGCCTCAGACAGGGGCGGGCGGATGAGCAGTTCTTC.

The gene calls are TRBV12-5 and TRBJ1-5; 9 nucleotides line up with TRBD1. J was trimmed by 6 bases and V by 6 bases; bases with no gene match: 6. The CDR3 covers 14 residues. Germline V gives CDR1 LGHNT, CDR2 FRNRAP. The CDR3, as DNA: TGTGCTAGTGGCAAAGGGACAGGGCGTCAGCCCCAGCATTTT. Translating it yields CASGKGTGRQPQHF.

This clonotype has a count of ten or more. The V and J genes are TRBV4-1 and TRBJ2-1; 14 bases line up with TRBD2. The CDR3 consists of 17 residues. Per germline, CDR1 MGHRA and CDR2 YSYEKL. With 3 bases clipped from V and 7 bases from J, the junction kept 8 bases outside the gene matches. CDR3 sequence (DNA): TGCGCCAGCAGCCAGCTAACCGGGACTAGCGGGAGTAATGAGCAGTTCTTC. Translated: CASSQLTGTSGSNEQFF.

This clonotype was seen ten or more times. The rearrangement joins TRBV29-1 to TRBJ2-3, with 11 bases identical to TRBD2. CDR1 and CDR2 (germline): SQVTM, ANQGSEA. V was pared by 6 bases and J by 1 base, with 3 bases of the junction left unmatched. The CDR3 has 14 amino acids. The CDR3 DNA sequence: TGCAGCGTAGCGGGACTAGCGGGCACAGATACGCAGTATTTT. Translated: CSVAGLAGTDTQYF.

This clonotype was counted many times. The CDR3 reads CASSSRDSRRTGELFF. The CDR3 DNA follows: TGTGCCAGCAGCTCCCGGGACTCCCGCAGGACCGGGGAGCTGTTTTTT. The chain couples TRBV11-2 to TRBJ2-2; the D gene is possibly TRBD2 (6 bases). The CDR3 is 16 amino acids. Germline CDR1 reads SGHAT; CDR2 reads FQNNGV. Trimming shortened V by 4 bases and J by 5 bases, and 17 bases separated the two germline ends.

About this clonotype: A single base separates this from a much larger clone, so it may be a read error. The rearrangement joins TRBV25-1 to TRBJ2-5; TRBD1 is a possible D gene (6 bases). In germline, CDR1 is MGHDK, CDR2 SYGVNS. The CDR3 contains 14 residues. The ends were cut back, 3 bases at V and 1 base at J, with 9 bases in the middle. In DNA, the CDR3 is TGTGCCAGCAGTGACATCAGGGGCCAAGAGACCCAGTACTTC. It encodes CASSDIRGQETQYF.

This clonotype was counted many times. The V gene is TRBV21-1, the J gene TRBJ2-1; TRBD2, the table's D call, lacks a check against the DNA. TRBV21-1 is a pseudogene. The CDR3 loop spans 17 amino acids. CDR3: CASSKGQTSGTYNEQFF. The CDR3 DNA follows: TGTGCCAGCAGCAAAGGCCAGACTAGCGGAACCTACAATGAGCAGTTCTTC.

This clonotype was observed at least ten times. The chain employs TRBV4-1 and TRBJ1-1, with D unresolved. CDR3 length equals 15 residues. Germline V gene lookup returns CDR1 MGHRA and CDR2 YSYEKL. The V gene lost 0 bases and the J gene lost 5 bases, with 13 bases spanning the gap. The CDR3 here is CASSQEWGDGTEAFF. In nucleotides, the CDR3 is TGCGCCAGCAGCCAAGAGTGGGGAGACGGTACTGAAGCTTTCTTT.

This clonotype appeared many times. The rearrangement links TRBV6-6 to TRBJ2-7, with D unresolved. CDR3 length: 11 residues. Germline V lookup: CDR1 MNHNY, CDR2 SVGAGI (reference sequence). V was trimmed by 5 bases and J by 6 bases, leaving 8 bases between them. The CDR3 protein is CASSPNTEQYF. As DNA, the CDR3 is TGTGCCAGCAGTCCAAACACCGAGCAGTACTTC.